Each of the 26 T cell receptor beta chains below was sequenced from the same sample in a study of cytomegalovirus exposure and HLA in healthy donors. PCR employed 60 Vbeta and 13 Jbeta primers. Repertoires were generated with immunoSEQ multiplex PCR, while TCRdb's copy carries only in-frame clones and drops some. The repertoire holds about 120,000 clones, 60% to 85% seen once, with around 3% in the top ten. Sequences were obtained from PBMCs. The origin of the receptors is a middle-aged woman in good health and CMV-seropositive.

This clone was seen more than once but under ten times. CDR3 in amino acids: CASSLPGRLGNTIYF. The CDR3 DNA reads TGTGCCAGTAGTTTACCCGGGAGGCTTGGAAACACCATATATTTT. The chain joins TRBV19 to TRBJ1-3; no clear D. Trimming cost V 5 bases and J 3 bases, with 14 bases left between them. There are 15 residues in the CDR3. Germline loops: CDR1 LNHDA, CDR2 SQIVND (reference sequence). The full variable domain, its missing parts supplied by reference TRBV19 and TRBJ1-3, is DGGITQSPKYLFRKEGQNVTLSCEQNLNHDAMYWYRQDPGQGLRLIYYSQIVNDFQKGDIAEGYSVSREKKESFPLTVTSAQKNPTAFYLCASSLPGRLGNTIYFGEGSWLTVV.

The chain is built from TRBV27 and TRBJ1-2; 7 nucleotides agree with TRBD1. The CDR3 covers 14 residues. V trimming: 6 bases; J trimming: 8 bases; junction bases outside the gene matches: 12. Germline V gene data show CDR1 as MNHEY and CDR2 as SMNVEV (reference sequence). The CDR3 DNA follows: TGTGCCAGCAGACCCCACGACAGGGACTTAGGCTACACCTTC. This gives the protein CASRPHDRDLGYTF.

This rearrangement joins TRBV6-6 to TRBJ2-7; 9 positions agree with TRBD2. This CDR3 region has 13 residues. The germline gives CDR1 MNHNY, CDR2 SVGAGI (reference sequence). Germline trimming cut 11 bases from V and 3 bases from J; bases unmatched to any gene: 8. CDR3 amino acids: CAAGGSGGYEQYF. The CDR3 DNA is TGTGCCGCGGGGGGTAGCGGGGGCTACGAGCAGTACTTC.

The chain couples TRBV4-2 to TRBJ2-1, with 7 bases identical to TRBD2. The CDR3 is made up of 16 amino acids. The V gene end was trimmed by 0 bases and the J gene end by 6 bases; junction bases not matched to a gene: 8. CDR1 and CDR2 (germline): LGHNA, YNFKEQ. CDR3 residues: CASSQDTPTSSNEQFF. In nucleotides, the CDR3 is TGTGCCAGCAGCCAAGATACCCCGACTAGCTCCAATGAGCAGTTCTTC.

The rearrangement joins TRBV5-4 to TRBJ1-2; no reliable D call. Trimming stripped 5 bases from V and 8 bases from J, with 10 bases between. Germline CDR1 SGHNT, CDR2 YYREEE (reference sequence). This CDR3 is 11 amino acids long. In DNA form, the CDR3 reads TGTGCCAGCAGAGGCCCGCGGGGCTACACCTTC. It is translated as CASRGPRGYTF.

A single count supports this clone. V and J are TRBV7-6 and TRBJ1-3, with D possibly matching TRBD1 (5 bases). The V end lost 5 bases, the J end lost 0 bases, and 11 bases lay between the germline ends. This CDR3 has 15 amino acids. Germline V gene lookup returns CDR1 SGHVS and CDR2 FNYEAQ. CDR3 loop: CASSLAQGSGNTIYF. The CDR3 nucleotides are TGTGCCAGCAGCCTCGCCCAGGGCTCTGGAAACACCATATATTTT.

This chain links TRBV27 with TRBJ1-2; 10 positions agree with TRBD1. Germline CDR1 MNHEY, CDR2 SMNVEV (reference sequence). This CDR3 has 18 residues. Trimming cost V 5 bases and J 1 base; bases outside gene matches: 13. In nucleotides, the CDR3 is TGTGCCAGCAGTCCCCGACAGGGGGCGCGGGGAAATAACTATGGCTACACCTTC. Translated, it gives CASSPRQGARGNNYGYTF.

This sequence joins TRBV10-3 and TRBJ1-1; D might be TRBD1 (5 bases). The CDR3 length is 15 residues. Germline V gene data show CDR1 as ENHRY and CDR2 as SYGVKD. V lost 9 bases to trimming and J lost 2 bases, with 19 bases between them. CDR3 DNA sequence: TGTGCCATTTCGTCGGGGGGGAGTCCTAACACTGAAGCTTTCTTT. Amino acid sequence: CAISSGGSPNTEAFF.

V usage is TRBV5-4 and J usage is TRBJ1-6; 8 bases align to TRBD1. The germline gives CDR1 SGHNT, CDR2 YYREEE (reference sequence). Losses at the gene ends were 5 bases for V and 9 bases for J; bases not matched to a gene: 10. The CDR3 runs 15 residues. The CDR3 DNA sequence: TGTGCCAGCAGTTCCGGACAGGGTCGGATTTCACCCCTCCACTTT. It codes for CASSSGQGRISPLHF.

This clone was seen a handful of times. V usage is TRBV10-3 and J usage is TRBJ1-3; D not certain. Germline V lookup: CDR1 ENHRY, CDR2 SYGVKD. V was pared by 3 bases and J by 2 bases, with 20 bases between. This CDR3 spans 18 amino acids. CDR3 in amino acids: CAISDPGIVLVAGNTIYF. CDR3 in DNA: TGTGCCATCAGTGACCCCGGGATCGTGCTAGTGGCTGGAAACACCATATATTTT.

The CDR3 DNA reads as TGCGCCAGCAGCTTAGGACAGGGGCGCGGGGATGAGCAGTTCTTC. This codes for CASSLGQGRGDEQFF. The V gene is TRBV5-1, the J gene TRBJ2-1; 9 bases line up with TRBD1. Germline V gene sequence: CDR1 SGHRS, CDR2 YFSETQ. CDR3 size: 15 residues. With V trimmed by 2 bases and J by 8 bases, 8 bases remained unmatched.

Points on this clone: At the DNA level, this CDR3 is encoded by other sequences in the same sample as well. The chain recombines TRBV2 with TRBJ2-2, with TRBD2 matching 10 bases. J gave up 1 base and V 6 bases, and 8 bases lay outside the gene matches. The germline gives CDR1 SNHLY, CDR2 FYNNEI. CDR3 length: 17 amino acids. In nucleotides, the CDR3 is TGTGCCAGCAGCCCTACCCCTAGCGGGGGGAACACCGGGGAGCTGTTTTTT. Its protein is CASSPTPSGGNTGELFF. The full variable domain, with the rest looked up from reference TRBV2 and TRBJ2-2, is EPEVTQTPSHQVTQMGQEVILRCVPISNHLYFYWYRQILGQKVEFLVSFYNNEISEKSEIFDDQFSVERPDGSNFTLKIRSTKLEDSAMYFCASSPTPSGGNTGELFFGEGSRLTVL.

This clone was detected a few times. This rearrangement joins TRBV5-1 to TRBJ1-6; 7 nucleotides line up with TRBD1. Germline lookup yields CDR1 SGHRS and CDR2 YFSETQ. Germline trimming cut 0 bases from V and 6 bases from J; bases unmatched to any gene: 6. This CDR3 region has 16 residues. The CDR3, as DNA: TGCGCCAGCAGCTTGGCCACCGCAGGGGGTAATTCACCCCTCCACTTT. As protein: CASSLATAGGNSPLHF.

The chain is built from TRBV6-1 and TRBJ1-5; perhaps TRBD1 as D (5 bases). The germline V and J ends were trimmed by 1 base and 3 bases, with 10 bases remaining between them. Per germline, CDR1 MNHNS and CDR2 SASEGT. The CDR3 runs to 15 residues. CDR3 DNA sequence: TGTGCCAGCAGTGAAGAGGGGTTTCCCAATCAGCCCCAGCATTTT. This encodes CASSEEGFPNQPQHF.

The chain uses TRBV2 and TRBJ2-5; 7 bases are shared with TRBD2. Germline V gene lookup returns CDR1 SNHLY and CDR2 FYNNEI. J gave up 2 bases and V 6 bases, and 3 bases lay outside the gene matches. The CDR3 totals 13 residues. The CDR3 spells CASRLGGQETQYF. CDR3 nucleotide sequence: TGTGCCAGCAGGTTGGGGGGGCAAGAGACCCAGTACTTC.

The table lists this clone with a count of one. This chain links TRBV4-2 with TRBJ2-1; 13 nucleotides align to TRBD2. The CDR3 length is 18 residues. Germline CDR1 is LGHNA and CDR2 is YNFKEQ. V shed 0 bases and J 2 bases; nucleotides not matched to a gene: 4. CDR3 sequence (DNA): TGTGCCAGCAGCCAAGAAGTTGGGACTAGCGGGACCTACAATGAGCAGTTCTTC. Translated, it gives CASSQEVGTSGTYNEQFF.

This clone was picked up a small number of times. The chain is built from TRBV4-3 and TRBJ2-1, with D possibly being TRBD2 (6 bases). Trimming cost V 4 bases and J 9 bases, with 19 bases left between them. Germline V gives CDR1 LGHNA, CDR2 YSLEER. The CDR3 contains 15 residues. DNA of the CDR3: TGCGCCAGCAGCCGGATCGGGGACTCGGGTCCTGAGCAGTTCTTC. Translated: CASSRIGDSGPEQFF.

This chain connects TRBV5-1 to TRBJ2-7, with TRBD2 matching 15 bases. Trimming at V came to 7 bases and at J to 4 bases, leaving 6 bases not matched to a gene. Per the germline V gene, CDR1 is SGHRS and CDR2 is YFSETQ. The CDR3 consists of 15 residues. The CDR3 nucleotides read TGCGCCAGCGGAAGGACTAGCGGGGGGGCTTACGAGCAGTACTTC. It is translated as CASGRTSGGAYEQYF.

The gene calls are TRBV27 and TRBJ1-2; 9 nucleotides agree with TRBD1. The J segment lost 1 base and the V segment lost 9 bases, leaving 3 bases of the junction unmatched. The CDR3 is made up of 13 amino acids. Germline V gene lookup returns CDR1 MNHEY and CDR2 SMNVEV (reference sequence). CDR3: CASWDRDNYGYTF. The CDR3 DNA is TGTGCCAGTTGGGACAGGGATAACTATGGCTACACCTTC.

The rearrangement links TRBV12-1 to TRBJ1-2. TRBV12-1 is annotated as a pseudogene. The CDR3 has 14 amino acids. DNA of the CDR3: TGTGCCAGCCGCTGTTGGACGGAGGACTATGGCTACACCTTC. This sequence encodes CASRCWTEDYGYTF.

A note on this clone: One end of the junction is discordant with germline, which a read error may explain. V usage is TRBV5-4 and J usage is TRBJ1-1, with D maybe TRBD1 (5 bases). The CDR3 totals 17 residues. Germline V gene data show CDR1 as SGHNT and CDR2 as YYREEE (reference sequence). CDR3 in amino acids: CASTLDGEGIMNTEAFF. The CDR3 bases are TGTGCCAGCACCTTGGACGGGGAGGGGATCATGAACACTGAAGCTTTCTTT.

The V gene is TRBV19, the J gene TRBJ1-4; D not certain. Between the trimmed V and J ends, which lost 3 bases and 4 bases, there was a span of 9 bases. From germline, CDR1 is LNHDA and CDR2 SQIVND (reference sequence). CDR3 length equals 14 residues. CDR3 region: CASSIEQFNEKLFF. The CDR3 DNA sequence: TGTGCCAGTAGTATTGAACAGTTTAATGAAAAACTGTTTTTT. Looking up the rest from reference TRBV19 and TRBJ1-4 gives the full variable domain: DGGITQSPKYLFRKEGQNVTLSCEQNLNHDAMYWYRQDPGQGLRLIYYSQIVNDFQKGDIAEGYSVSREKKESFPLTVTSAQKNPTAFYLCASSIEQFNEKLFFGSGTQLSVL.

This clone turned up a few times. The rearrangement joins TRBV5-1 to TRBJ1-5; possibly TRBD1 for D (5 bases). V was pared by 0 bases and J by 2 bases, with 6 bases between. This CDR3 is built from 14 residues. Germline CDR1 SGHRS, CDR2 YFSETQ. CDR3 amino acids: CASSLEGRNQPQHF. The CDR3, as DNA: TGCGCCAGCAGCTTGGAGGGGCGCAATCAGCCCCAGCATTTT.

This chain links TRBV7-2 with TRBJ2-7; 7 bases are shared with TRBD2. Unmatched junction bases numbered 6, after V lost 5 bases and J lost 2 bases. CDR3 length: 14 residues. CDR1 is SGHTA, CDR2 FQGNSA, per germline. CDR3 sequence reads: CASSVASGAYEQYF. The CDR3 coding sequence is TGTGCCAGCAGCGTGGCTAGCGGCGCCTACGAGCAGTACTTC.

Here the CDR3 reads CASGGDWAKNIQYF. CDR3 nucleotides: TGTGCCAGCGGGGGGGACTGGGCCAAAAACATTCAGTACTTC. V gene TRBV6-1 combines with J gene TRBJ2-4; 7 bases agree with TRBD2. With 8 bases clipped from V and 1 base from J, the junction kept 5 bases outside the gene matches. The CDR3 totals 14 residues. Germline assignment: CDR1 MNHNS and CDR2 SASEGT.

The CDR3 here is CAIRITSGENEQFF. In nucleotides, the CDR3 is TGTGCCATCAGAATCACTAGCGGGGAGAATGAGCAGTTCTTC. The chain employs TRBV10-3 and TRBJ2-1; 10 nucleotides line up with TRBD2. V was pared by 6 bases and J by 7 bases, with 6 bases of the junction left unmatched. The CDR3 totals 14 residues. Germline loops: CDR1 ENHRY, CDR2 SYGVKD.